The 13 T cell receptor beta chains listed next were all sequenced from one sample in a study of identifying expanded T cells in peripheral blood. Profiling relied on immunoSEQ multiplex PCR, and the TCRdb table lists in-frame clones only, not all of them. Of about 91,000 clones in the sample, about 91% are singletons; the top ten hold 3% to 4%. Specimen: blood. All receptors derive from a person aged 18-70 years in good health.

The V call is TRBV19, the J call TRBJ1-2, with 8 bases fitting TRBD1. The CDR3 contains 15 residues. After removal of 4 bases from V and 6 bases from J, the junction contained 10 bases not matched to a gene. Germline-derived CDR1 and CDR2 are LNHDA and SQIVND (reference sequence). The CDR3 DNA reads TGTGCCAGTAGTAGCTCTCGGACAGGGTGGAATGGCTACACCTTC. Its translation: CASSSSRTGWNGYTF. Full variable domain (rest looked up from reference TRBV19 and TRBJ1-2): DGGITQSPKYLFRKEGQNVTLSCEQNLNHDAMYWYRQDPGQGLRLIYYSQIVNDFQKGDIAEGYSVSREKKESFPLTVTSAQKNPTAFYLCASSSSRTGWNGYTFGSGTRLTVV.

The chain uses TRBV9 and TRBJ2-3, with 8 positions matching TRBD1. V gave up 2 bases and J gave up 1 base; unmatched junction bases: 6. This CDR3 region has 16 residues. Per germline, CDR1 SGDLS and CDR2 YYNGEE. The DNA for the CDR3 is TGTGCCAGCAGCGTGGCCTCGGGACAGGGCACAGATACGCAGTATTTT. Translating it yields CASSVASGQGTDTQYF.

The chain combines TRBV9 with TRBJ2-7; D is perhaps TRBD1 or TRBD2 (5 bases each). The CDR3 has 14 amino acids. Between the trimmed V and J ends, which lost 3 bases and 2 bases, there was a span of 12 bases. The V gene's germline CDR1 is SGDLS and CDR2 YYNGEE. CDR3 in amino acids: CASSDRDGPYEQYF. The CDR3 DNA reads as TGTGCCAGCAGCGACCGGGACGGACCCTACGAGCAGTACTTC.

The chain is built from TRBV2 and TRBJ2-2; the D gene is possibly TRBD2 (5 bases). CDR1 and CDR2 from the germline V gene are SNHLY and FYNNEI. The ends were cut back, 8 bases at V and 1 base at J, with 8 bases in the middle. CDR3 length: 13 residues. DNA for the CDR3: TGTGCCAGCGTGGCGGGGAACACCGGGGAGCTGTTTTTT. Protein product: CASVAGNTGELFF. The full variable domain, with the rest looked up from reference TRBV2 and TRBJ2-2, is EPEVTQTPSHQVTQMGQEVILRCVPISNHLYFYWYRQILGQKVEFLVSFYNNEISEKSEIFDDQFSVERPDGSNFTLKIRSTKLEDSAMYFCASVAGNTGELFFGEGSRLTVL.

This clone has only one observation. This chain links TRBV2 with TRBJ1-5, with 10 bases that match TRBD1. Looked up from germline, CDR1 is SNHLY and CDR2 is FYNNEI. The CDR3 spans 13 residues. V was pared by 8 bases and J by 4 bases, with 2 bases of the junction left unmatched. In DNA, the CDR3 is TGTGCCAGCTGGGGACAGGGGAATCAGCCCCAGCATTTT. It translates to CASWGQGNQPQHF.

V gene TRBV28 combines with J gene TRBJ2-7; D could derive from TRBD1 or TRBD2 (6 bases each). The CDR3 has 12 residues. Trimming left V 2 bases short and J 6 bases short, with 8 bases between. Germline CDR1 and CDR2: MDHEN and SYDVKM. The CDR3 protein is CASSLRGVEQYF. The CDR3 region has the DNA TGTGCCAGCAGTTTAAGGGGGGTCGAGCAGTACTTC. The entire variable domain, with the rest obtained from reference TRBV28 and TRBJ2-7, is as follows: DVKVTQSSRYLVKRTGEKVFLECVQDMDHENMFWYRQDPGLGLRLIYFSYDVKMKEKGDIPEGYSVSREKKERFSLILESASTNQTSMYLCASSLRGVEQYFGPGTRLTVT.

CDR3 sequence (DNA): TGCGCCAGCAGCCAAGCAGAGTGGGGTGCCTCCGGGGCCAACGTCCTGACTTTC. This gives the protein CASSQAEWGASGANVLTF. The gene calls are TRBV4-3 and TRBJ2-6; D not certain. V lost 1 base, J lost 4 bases, and 17 bases lay in between. Germline V gene sequence: CDR1 LGHNA, CDR2 YSLEER. This CDR3 spans 18 amino acids.

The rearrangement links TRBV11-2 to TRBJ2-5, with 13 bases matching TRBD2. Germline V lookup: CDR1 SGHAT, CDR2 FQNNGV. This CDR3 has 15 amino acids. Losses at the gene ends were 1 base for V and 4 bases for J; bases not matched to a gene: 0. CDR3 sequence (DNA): TGTGCCAGCAGCTTAGGGACTAGCGGGGGAGAGACCCAGTACTTC. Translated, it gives CASSLGTSGGETQYF.

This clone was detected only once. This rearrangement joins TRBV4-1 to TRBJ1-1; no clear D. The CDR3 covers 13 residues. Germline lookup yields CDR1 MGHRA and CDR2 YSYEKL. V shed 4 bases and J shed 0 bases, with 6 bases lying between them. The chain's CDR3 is CASSPPMNTEAFF. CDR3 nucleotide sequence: TGCGCCAGCAGCCCCCCTATGAACACTGAAGCTTTCTTT.

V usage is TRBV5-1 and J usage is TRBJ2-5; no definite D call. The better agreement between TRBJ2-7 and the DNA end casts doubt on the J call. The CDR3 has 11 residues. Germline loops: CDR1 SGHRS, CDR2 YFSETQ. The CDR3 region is CASSSSYEQYF. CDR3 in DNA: TGCGCCAGCAGCAGCTCCTACGAGCAGTACTTC.

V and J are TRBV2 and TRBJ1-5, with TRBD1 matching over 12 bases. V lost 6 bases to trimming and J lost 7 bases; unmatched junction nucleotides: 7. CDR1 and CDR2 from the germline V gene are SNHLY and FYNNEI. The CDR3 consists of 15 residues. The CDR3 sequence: CASSQGTGGGQPQHF. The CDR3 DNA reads TGTGCCAGCAGCCAAGGGACAGGGGGCGGACAGCCCCAGCATTTT. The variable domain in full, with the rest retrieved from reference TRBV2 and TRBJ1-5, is EPEVTQTPSHQVTQMGQEVILRCVPISNHLYFYWYRQILGQKVEFLVSFYNNEISEKSEIFDDQFSVERPDGSNFTLKIRSTKLEDSAMYFCASSQGTGGGQPQHFGDGTRLSIL.

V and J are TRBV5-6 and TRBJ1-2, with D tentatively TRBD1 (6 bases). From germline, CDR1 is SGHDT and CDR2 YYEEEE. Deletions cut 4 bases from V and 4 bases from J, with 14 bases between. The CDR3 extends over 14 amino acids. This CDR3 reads CASSPTGKGYGYTF. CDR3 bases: TGTGCCAGCAGCCCAACAGGGAAGGGCTATGGCTACACCTTC.

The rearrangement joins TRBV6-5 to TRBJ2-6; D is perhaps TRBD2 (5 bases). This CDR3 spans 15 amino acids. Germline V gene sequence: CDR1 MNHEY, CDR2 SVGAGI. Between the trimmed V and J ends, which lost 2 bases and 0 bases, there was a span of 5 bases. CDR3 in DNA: TGTGCCAGCAGTTACGAGGGCTCTGGGGCCAACGTCCTGACTTTC. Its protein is CASSYEGSGANVLTF.